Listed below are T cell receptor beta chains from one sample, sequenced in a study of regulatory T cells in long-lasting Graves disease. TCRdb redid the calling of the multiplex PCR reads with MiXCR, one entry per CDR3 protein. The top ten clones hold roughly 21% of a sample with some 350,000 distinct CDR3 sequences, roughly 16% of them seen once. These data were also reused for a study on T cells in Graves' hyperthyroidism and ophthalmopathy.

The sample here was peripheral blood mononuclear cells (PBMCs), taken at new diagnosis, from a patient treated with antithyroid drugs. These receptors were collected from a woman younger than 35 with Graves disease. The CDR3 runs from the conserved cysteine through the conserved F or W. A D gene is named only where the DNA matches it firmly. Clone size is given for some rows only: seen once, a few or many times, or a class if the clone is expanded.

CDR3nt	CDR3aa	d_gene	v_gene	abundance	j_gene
TGTGCCAGTAGGGCGGAAGGGGGATATGGCTACACCTTC	CASRAEGGYGYTF	NA	TRBV19	NA	TRBJ1-2
TGCGCCAGCAGAATCACACCGGGACAGTGGAGCGAGCAGTACTTC	CASRITPGQWSEQYF	TRBD1	TRBV4-1	few	TRBJ2-7
TGCGCCAGCAGCCCTAGCGGTAGTAACACCGGGGAGCTGTTTTTT	CASSPSGSNTGELFF	TRBD2	TRBV5-1	many	TRBJ2-2
TGCAGTGCTCGTAACACGACTAGCGGGACCTACGAGCAGTACTTC	CSARNTTSGTYEQYF	TRBD2	TRBV20-1	many	TRBJ2-7
TGTGCCAGCAGAACCCTTCCTGCAGGGGAACTGTTTTTT	CASRTLPAGELFF	NA	TRBV6-1	many	TRBJ1-4
TGTGCCAGCAGTGAATACAGGGGGTCGGACACCGGGGAGCTGTTTTTT	CASSEYRGSDTGELFF	TRBD1	TRBV25-1	few	TRBJ2-2
TGTGCCAGCAGGGGCAGCGGGGGGTCCGGGGAGCTGTTTTTT	CASRGSGGSGELFF	TRBD2	TRBV12-3/TRBV12-4	few	TRBJ2-2
TGTGCCAGCAGCTTCACAGGGGGTGTCGCGAACACTGAAGCTTTCTTT	CASSFTGGVANTEAFF	TRBD1	TRBV7-9	many	TRBJ1-1
TGTGCCAGCAGTGAAGGGTTGCAGGGGCGGTTTTTT	CASSEGLQGRFF	NA	TRBV2	few	TRBJ1-4
TGTGCCACCAGCGAAACAGGGGCTGAAGCTTTCTTT	CATSETGAEAFF	TRBD1	TRBV24-1	NA	TRBJ1-1
TGCAGTGCTGGACCACAGGGGGCCGGGAATCAGCCCCAGCATTTT	CSAGPQGAGNQPQHF	TRBD1	TRBV20-1	few	TRBJ1-5
TGCGCCAGCCGGACAGGGCCCTCTTCCTACGAGCAGTACTTC	CASRTGPSSYEQYF	TRBD1	TRBV5-1	many	TRBJ2-7
TGTGCCAGCAGCTTAGCCGTTAGCGGTTACAATGAGCAGTTCTTC	CASSLAVSGYNEQFF	NA	TRBV11-2	NA	TRBJ2-1
TGTGCCAGCAGTTCCCCCGTAGCGGGTGGGGAGCAGTTCTTC	CASSSPVAGGEQFF	TRBD2	TRBV28	NA	TRBJ2-1
TGTGCCATCGGTGGCAGTAACTACGAGCAGTACTTC	CAIGGSNYEQYF	NA	TRBV10-3	many	TRBJ2-7
TGTGCCAGCAGCTTTGCAGGTAGCGAGCAGTTCTTC	CASSFAGSEQFF	NA	TRBV7-9	many	TRBJ2-1
TGCGCCAGCAGCCGGGGACAGGCCTCCGCCTACGAGCAGTACTTC	CASSRGQASAYEQYF	TRBD1	TRBV4-1	many	TRBJ2-7
TGTGCCAGTAGTATAGATCCCAGGCAAGAGACCCAGTACTTC	CASSIDPRQETQYF	NA	TRBV19	few	TRBJ2-5
TGTGCCATCAGTGACCCCTCGGGACGGGGTGGGAGGGCTGAAGCTTTCTTT	CAISDPSGRGGRAEAFF	NA	TRBV10-3	many	TRBJ1-1
TGTGCCAGCAGCTTCGCATTGGGTCAGCCCCAGCATTTT	CASSFALGQPQHF	NA	TRBV5-6	NA	TRBJ1-5
TGTGCCAGCAGCTTTCCGTACAGCTACGAGCAGTACTTC	CASSFPYSYEQYF	NA	TRBV5-6	many	TRBJ2-7
TGTGCCAGCAGCCAAGCGGGGACCACCGGGGAGCTGTTTTTT	CASSQAGTTGELFF	TRBD2	TRBV7-9	NA	TRBJ2-2
TGTGCCAGCAGCTTAACTGCCCCAGGGGTTGACTATGGCTACACCTTC	CASSLTAPGVDYGYTF	NA	TRBV7-3	NA	TRBJ1-2
TGCGCCAGCAGCGCCCGGGCCGCGGGAGGCTACACCTTC	CASSARAAGGYTF	NA	TRBV4-1	many	TRBJ1-2
TGTGCCAGCAGCTTAGGGGGACAGGGAGTCCATAATTCACCCCTCCACTTT	CASSLGGQGVHNSPLHF	TRBD1	TRBV13	NA	TRBJ1-6
TGCGCCAGCAGCCCAAAACCCCGGACGAACCGTTCTCTACCTGGCTACACCTTC	CASSPKPRTNRSLPGYTF	NA	TRBV5-1	few	TRBJ1-2
TGTGCCAGCAGCGTTTCACAAACCCATCCAGGAACAGATGGCTACACCTTC	CASSVSQTHPGTDGYTF	NA	TRBV9	NA	TRBJ1-2
TGTGCCAGCAGGGCAGGGTCGGCTAATGAAAAACTGTTGTTT	CASRAGSANEKLLF	NA	TRBV28	NA	TRBJ1-4
TGCGCCAGCAGCGAGATGACTAGTTCACAAGAGACCCAGTACTTC	CASSEMTSSQETQYF	NA	TRBV5-1	NA	TRBJ2-5
TGTGCCGGGAGTACCGGGGTTGAGCAGTTCTTC	CAGSTGVEQFF	NA	TRBV30	NA	TRBJ2-1
TGTGCCACAAATACAGGGGGCACTGAAGCTTTCTTT	CATNTGGTEAFF	TRBD1	TRBV19	many	TRBJ1-1
TGTGCCAGCAGTATAGCGGGGGACTCCTACAATGAGCAGTTCTTC	CASSIAGDSYNEQFF	TRBD2	TRBV6-1	few	TRBJ2-1
TGTGCCAGCAGTTCGGGGGTGGCAGGAGCTTACGAGCAGTACTTC	CASSSGVAGAYEQYF	NA	TRBV28	many	TRBJ2-7
TGTGCCAGCAGTGGGGAGGGGGAACAGGGTCAAGAGACCCAGTACTTC	CASSGEGEQGQETQYF	NA	TRBV25-1	few	TRBJ2-5
TGTGCCAGCACCCGGACCCGCGAGCAGTACTTC	CASTRTREQYF	NA	TRBV11-2	many	TRBJ2-7
TGTGCCAGCAGCCTTAACTCGGGGGGATTCCAAGAGACCCGGTACTTC	CASSLNSGGFQETRYF	TRBD2	TRBV11-2	many	TRBJ2-5
TGTGCCACCAGTGATCAGAGGTCCCTCTATGGCTACACCTTC	CATSDQRSLYGYTF	NA	TRBV24-1	NA	TRBJ1-2
TGCAGCGTTGGCAGGGGCGATACGCAGTATTTT	CSVGRGDTQYF	NA	TRBV29-1	many	TRBJ2-3
TGTGCCAGCAGTAAGGCGGGGCACGGGGGCTCTGGGGCCAACGTCCTGACTTTC	CASSKAGHGGSGANVLTF	NA	TRBV12-3/TRBV12-4	few	TRBJ2-6
TGTGCCAGCAGTCCGTCCGCGGGAGGGTCCAACAATGAGCAGTTCTTC	CASSPSAGGSNNEQFF	TRBD2	TRBV28	NA	TRBJ2-1
TGTGCCAGCAGGAAATGGATGGATACGCAGTATTTT	CASRKWMDTQYF	NA	TRBV27	few	TRBJ2-3
TGTGCCAGCAGCCAAGTCCCACCGGGACCCCGGCGCCTCTACGAGCAGTACTTC	CASSQVPPGPRRLYEQYF	NA	TRBV3-1	NA	TRBJ2-7
TGTGCCAGCAGTCGCGGGACACAGAACACTGAAGCTTTCTTT	CASSRGTQNTEAFF	NA	TRBV18	many	TRBJ1-1
TGTGCCAGCAGTGGGGTGGGCAGCGGGCTCTGGACCCAGTACTTC	CASSGVGSGLWTQYF	NA	TRBV28	few	TRBJ2-5
TGCAGTGCTAGAGCGGGGGGGCCTGGCACAGATACGCAGTATTTT	CSARAGGPGTDTQYF	TRBD2	TRBV20-1	NA	TRBJ2-3
TGTGCCAGCAGTTTATGGGCCAGCGGGGACGACACCGGGGAGCTGTTTTTT	CASSLWASGDDTGELFF	TRBD2	TRBV28	many	TRBJ2-2
TGCGCCAGCCTCGGGAGTGACACCGGGGAGCTGTTTTTT	CASLGSDTGELFF	NA	TRBV5-1	NA	TRBJ2-2
TGCGCCAGCAGCCAAGATGTGGGACAGAAAGCTTTCTTT	CASSQDVGQKAFF	TRBD1	TRBV4-1	NA	TRBJ1-1
TGTGCCAGCAGCGGTAGCGGGAGGGGAACAGATACGCAGTATTTT	CASSGSGRGTDTQYF	TRBD2	TRBV9	many	TRBJ2-3
TGTGCCAGCAGCCGAGGCGGCGGACGAGAGACCCAGTACTTC	CASSRGGGRETQYF	NA	TRBV27	few	TRBJ2-5
TGCGCCAGCAGTGGGCCACCCACCTACGAGCAGTACTTC	CASSGPPTYEQYF	NA	TRBV10-2	many	TRBJ2-7
TGCGCCAGCAGCACGGACAGGGATCGCTACACCTTC	CASSTDRDRYTF	TRBD1	TRBV5-1	many	TRBJ1-2
TGTGCCAGCGGGGCTAGGGCGGGGGGCTACACCTTC	CASGARAGGYTF	NA	TRBV3-1	many	TRBJ1-2
TGCGCCAGCAGCCACAAACCGGGACAGGGCTTTATCTCCGGTCAGCCCCAGCATTTT	CASSHKPGQGFISGQPQHF	TRBD1	TRBV4-1	NA	TRBJ1-5
TGTGCCAGCAGCCGCCCCCAGAAAGAGACCCAGTACTTC	CASSRPQKETQYF	NA	TRBV7-9	NA	TRBJ2-5
TGCAGTGCCGCACGGGGACTGGAGACCCAGTACTTC	CSAARGLETQYF	NA	TRBV20-1	NA	TRBJ2-5